This T cell receptor (beta chain) appears in the sequencing data of a study of shared clonotypes between healthy human individuals. Study context: The composition of the donors was a couple of women and a few men aged 18 to 49.

The V and J ends lost 7 bases and 10 bases respectively, with 11 bases between them. This CDR3 is built from 12 residues. Germline V CDR1 and CDR2: MNHNY, SVGAGI (reference sequence). Per the original data handling: ImmunoSEQ gave junction-only sequences without quality scores, so filtering differed. Repertoires were generated with immunoSEQ multiplex PCR, while TCRdb's copy carries only in-frame clones and drops some. V, J and clone size reflect that table, while D and trimming were determined from the DNA. Among approximately 980,000 clones listed, 60% to 85% were seen once. Material: memory CD4+ T cells sorted from blood. Subset meaning: CD45RA-negative fraction. This TCR came from a young man in good health. The chain recombines TRBV6-6 with TRBJ1-6, with D possibly TRBD1 on 5 matching bases. CDR3 sequence (DNA): TGTGCCAGCACCAGGGAATACTCACCCCTCCACTTT. This encodes CASTREYSPLHF.